Described below is a single T cell receptor beta chain sequence and its context. Its target is unknown. This record comes from a study of cytomegalovirus exposure and HLA in healthy donors. Whole-study findings and limits: A likely sequencing artifact accounted for one observed cluster of highly shared sequence variants.

Germline values: CDR1 SGHTA, CDR2 FQGTGA. The CDR3 runs to 14 residues. The ends lost 1 base at V and 3 bases at J; junction bases unmatched: 3. The PCR employed 60 Vbeta primers together with 13 Jbeta primers. The protocol was immunoSEQ multiplex PCR, while the TCRdb copy is restricted to in-frame clones and leaves out a portion. This table has some 150,000 clones, 70% to 80% appearing once. The sequence came from a female donor in good health and CMV-seronegative. The chain recombines TRBV7-3 with TRBJ2-7; 7 nucleotides agree with TRBD2. What was sequenced was PBMCs. This CDR3 is CASSLMASGYEQYF. The CDR3 nucleotides read TGTGCCAGCAGCTTAATGGCTAGCGGCTACGAGCAGTACTTC.